This T cell receptor beta chain was captured by sequencing in a study of cytomegalovirus exposure and HLA in healthy donors. Study as a whole: For the roughly 400 genotyped donors, roughly 81% fell within the Caucasian-associated ancestry cluster.

The PCR made use of 60 Vbeta and 13 Jbeta primers. Sequencing used immunoSEQ multiplex PCR; TCRdb keeps in-frame clones, though not all of them. The sample holds 130,000 or so clones, about three quarters seen once. Per the germline V gene, CDR1 is LNHDA and CDR2 is SQIVND (reference sequence). This CDR3 spans 15 amino acids. Trimming removed 5 bases from V and 4 bases from J; junction bases left unmatched: 10. The specimen sequenced was PBMCs. The V call is TRBV19, the J call TRBJ1-1, with 7 positions matching TRBD1. This TCR derives from a female donor in good health and CMV-seronegative. DNA of the CDR3: TGTGCCAGTAGTGCCCCCCAGGGGGAGAGCACTGAAGCTTTCTTT. The encoded protein is CASSAPQGESTEAFF.